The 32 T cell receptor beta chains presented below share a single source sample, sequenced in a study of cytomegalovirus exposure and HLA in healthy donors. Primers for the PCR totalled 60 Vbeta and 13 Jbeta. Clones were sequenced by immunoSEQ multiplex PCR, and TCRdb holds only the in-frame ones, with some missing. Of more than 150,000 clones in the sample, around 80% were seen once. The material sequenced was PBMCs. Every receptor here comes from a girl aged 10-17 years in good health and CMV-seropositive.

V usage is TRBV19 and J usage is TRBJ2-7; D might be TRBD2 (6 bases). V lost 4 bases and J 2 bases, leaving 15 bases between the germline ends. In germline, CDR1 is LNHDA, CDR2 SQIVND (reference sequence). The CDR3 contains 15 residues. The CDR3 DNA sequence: TGTGCCAGTAGTACACAACCGGGAGCCCCCTACGAGCAGTACTTC. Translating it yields CASSTQPGAPYEQYF.

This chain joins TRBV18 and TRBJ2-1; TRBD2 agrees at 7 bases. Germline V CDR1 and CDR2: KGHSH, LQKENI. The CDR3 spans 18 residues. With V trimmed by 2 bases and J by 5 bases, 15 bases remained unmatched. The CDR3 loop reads CASSPYSGRPAFDNEQFF. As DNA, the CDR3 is TGTGCCAGCTCACCATATTCCGGGAGGCCCGCGTTCGACAATGAGCAGTTCTTC.

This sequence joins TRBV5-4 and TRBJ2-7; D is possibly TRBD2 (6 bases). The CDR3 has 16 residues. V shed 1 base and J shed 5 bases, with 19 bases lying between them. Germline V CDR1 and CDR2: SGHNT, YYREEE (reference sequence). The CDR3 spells CASSLRRDQNSNEQYF. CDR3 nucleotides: TGTGCCAGCAGCTTGAGGAGGGACCAAAATTCGAACGAGCAGTACTTC.

CDR3 in amino acids: CASSTGGAGANVLTF. The CDR3 DNA follows: TGTGCCAGCTCTACGGGGGGTGCTGGGGCCAACGTCCTGACTTTC. This chain connects TRBV28 to TRBJ2-6; 7 bases are a match to TRBD2. Losses at the gene ends were 8 bases for V and 2 bases for J; bases not matched to a gene: 6. In germline, CDR1 is MDHEN, CDR2 SYDVKM. There are 15 residues in the CDR3.

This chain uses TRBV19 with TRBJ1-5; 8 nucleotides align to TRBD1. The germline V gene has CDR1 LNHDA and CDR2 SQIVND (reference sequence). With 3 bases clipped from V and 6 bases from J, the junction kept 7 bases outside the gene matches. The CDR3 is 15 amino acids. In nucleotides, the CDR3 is TGTGCCAGTAGTATCGACAGGGGCACCGGTCAGCCCCAGCATTTT. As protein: CASSIDRGTGQPQHF.

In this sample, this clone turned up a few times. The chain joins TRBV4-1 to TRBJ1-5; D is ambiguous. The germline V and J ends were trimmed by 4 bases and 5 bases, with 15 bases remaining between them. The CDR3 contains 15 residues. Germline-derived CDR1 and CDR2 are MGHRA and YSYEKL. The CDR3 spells CASSLAFRSDQPQHF. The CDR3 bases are TGCGCCAGCAGCCTGGCTTTTCGGAGCGATCAGCCCCAGCATTTT.

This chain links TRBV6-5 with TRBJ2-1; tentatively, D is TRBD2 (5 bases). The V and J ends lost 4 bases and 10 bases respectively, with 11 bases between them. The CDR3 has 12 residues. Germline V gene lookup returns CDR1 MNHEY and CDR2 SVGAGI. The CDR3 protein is CASSSALGEQFF. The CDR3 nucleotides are TGTGCCAGCAGTTCCGCACTAGGGGAGCAGTTCTTC.

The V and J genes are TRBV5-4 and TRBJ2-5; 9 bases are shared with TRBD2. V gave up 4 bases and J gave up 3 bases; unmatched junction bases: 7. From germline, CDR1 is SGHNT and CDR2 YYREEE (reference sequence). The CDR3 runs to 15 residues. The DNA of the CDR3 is TGTGCCAGCAGCCGCAGCGGGAGGCCCGAAGAGACCCAGTACTTC. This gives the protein CASSRSGRPEETQYF.

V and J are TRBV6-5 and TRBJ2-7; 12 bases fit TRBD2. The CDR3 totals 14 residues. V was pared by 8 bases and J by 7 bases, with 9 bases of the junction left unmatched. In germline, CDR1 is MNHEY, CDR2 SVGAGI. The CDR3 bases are TGTGCCAGCGGCTGGACTAGCGGGACGGGGGAGCAGTACTTC. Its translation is CASGWTSGTGEQYF.

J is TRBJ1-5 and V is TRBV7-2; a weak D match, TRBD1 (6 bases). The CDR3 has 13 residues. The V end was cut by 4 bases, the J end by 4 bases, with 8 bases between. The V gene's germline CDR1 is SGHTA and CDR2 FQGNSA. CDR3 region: CASSSDRNQPQHF. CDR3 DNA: TGTGCCAGCAGCTCCGACAGGAATCAGCCCCAGCATTTT. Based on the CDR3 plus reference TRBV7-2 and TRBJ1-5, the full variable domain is GAGVSQSPSNKVTEKGKDVELRCDPISGHTALYWYRQSLGQGLEFLIYFQGNSAPDKSGLPSDRFSAERTGGSVSTLTIQRTQQEDSAVYLCASSSDRNQPQHFGDGTRLSIL.

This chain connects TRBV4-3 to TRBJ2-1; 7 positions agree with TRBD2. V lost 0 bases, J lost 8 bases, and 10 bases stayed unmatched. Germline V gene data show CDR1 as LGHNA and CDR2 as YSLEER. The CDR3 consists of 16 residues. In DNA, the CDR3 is TGCGCCAGCAGCCAAGATCTGCGACTAGCCGGGTATGAGCAGTTCTTC. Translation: CASSQDLRLAGYEQFF.

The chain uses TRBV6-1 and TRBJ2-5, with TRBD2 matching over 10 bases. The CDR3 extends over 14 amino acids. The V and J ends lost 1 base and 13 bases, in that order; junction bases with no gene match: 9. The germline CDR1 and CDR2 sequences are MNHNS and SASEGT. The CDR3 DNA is TGTGCCAGCAGTGAAGGTATAGCGGGAGGAGCCCGGTACTTC. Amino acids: CASSEGIAGGARYF.

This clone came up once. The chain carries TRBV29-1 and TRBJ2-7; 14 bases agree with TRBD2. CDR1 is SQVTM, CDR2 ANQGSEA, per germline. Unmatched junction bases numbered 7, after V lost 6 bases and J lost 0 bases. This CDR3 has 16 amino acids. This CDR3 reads CSVTGLAGGYSYEQYF. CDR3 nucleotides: TGCAGCGTGACTGGACTAGCGGGAGGATACTCCTACGAGCAGTACTTC.

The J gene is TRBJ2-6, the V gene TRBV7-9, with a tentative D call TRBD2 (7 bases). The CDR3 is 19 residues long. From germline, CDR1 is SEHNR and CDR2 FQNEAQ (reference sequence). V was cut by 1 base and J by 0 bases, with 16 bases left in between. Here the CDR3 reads CASSLVVGGDTSGANVLTF. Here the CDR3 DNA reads TGTGCCAGCAGCTTAGTAGTAGGGGGGGATACCTCTGGGGCCAACGTCCTGACTTTC. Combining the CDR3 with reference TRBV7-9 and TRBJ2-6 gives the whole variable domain DTGVSQNPRHKITKRGQNVTFRCDPISEHNRLYWYRQTLGQGPEFLTYFQNEAQLEKSRLLSDRFSAERPKGSFSTLEIQRTEQGDSAMYLCASSLVVGGDTSGANVLTFGAGSRLTVL.

The CDR3 loop reads CASSLISAGGNFNEQFF. The DNA of the CDR3 is TGTGCCAGCAGTTTAATCTCCGCGGGAGGGAATTTTAATGAGCAGTTCTTC. The J gene is TRBJ2-1, the V gene TRBV28, with 9 bases lining up with TRBD2. Germline values: CDR1 MDHEN, CDR2 SYDVKM. CDR3 length: 17 residues. V gave up 2 bases and J gave up 7 bases; unmatched junction bases: 12. Full variable domain (remainder filled in from reference TRBV28 and TRBJ2-1): DVKVTQSSRYLVKRTGEKVFLECVQDMDHENMFWYRQDPGLGLRLIYFSYDVKMKEKGDIPEGYSVSREKKERFSLILESASTNQTSMYLCASSLISAGGNFNEQFFGPGTRLTVL.

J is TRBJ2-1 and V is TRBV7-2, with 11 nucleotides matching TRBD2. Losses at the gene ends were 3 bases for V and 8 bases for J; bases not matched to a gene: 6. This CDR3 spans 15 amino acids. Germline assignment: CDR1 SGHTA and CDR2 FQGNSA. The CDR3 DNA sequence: TGTGCCAGCAGCTTGGGACTAGCGGCTGGCGATGAGCAGTTCTTC. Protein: CASSLGLAAGDEQFF.

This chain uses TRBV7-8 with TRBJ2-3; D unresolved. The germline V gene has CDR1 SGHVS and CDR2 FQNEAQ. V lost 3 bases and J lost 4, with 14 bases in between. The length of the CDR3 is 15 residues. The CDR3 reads CASSFLTAQADTQYF. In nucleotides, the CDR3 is TGTGCCAGCAGCTTTCTGACCGCCCAGGCAGATACGCAGTATTTT.

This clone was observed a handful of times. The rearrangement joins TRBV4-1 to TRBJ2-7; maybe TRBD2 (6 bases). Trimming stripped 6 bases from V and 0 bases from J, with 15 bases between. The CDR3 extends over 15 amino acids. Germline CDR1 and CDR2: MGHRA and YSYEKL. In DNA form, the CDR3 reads TGCGCCAGCAGTGTCTTCGGGGGAAGCTCCTACGAGCAGTACTTC. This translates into CASSVFGGSSYEQYF.

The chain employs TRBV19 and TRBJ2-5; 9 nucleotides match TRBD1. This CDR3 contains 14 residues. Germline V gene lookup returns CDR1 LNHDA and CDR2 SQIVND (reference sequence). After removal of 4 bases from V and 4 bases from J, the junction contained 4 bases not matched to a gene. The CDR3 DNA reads TGTGCCAGTAGTACCCGACAGGGGGGAGAGACCCAGTACTTC. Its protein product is CASSTRQGGETQYF.

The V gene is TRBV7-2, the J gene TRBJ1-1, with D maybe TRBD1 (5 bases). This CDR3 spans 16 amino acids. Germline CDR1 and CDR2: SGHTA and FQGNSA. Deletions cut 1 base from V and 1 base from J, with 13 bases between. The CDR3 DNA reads TGTGCCAGCAGCTTAGACGGGGGACGCCGGAACACTGAAGCTTTCTTT. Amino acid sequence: CASSLDGGRRNTEAFF.

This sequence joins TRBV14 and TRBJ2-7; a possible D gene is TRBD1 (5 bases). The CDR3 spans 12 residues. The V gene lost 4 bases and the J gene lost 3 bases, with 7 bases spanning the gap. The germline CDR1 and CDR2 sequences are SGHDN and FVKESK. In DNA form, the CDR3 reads TGTGCCAGCAGCCCCACAGGCTACGAGCAGTACTTC. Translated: CASSPTGYEQYF.

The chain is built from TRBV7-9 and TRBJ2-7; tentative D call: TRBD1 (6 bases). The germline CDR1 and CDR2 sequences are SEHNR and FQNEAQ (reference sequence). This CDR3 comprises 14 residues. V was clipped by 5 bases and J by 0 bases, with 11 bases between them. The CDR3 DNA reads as TGTGCCAGCAGCCCACAGGGAAACTCCTACGAGCAGTACTTC. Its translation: CASSPQGNSYEQYF.

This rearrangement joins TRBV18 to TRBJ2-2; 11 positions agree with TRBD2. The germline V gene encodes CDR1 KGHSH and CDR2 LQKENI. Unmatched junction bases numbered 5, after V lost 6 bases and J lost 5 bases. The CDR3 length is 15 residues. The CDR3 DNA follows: TGTGCCAGCTCGCAAACTAGCGGGAGTACCGGGGAGCTGTTTTTT. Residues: CASSQTSGSTGELFF.

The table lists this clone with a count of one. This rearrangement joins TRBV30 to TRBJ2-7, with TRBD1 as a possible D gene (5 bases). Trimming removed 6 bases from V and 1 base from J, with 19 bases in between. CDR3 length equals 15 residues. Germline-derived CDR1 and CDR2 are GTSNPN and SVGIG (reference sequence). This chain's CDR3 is CACDSLEFISYEQYF. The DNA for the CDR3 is TGTGCCTGTGACAGTTTGGAGTTTATTTCCTACGAGCAGTACTTC.

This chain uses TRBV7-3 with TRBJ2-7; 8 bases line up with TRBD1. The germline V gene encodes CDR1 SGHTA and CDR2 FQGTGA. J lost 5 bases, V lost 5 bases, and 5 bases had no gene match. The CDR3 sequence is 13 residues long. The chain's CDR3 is CASSPDRGHEQYF. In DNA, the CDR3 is TGTGCCAGCAGCCCTGACAGGGGCCACGAGCAGTACTTC.

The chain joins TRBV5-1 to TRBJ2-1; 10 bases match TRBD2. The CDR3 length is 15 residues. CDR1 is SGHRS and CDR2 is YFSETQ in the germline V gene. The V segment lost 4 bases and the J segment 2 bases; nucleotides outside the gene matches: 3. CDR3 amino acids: CASSLLAGAYNEQFF. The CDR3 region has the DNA TGCGCCAGCAGCCTTCTAGCGGGGGCCTACAATGAGCAGTTCTTC.

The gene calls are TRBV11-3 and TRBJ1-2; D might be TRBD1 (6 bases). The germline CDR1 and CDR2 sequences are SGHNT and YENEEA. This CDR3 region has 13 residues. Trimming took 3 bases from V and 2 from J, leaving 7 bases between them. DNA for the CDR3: TGTGCCAGCAGCTTCCAGGGGAACTATGGCTACACCTTC. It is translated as CASSFQGNYGYTF.

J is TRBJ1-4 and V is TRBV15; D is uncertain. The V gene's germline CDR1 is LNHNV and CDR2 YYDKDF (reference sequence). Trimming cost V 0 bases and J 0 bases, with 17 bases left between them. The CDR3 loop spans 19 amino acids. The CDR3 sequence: CATSRDPDTIVATNEKLFF. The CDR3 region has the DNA TGTGCCACCAGCAGAGATCCGGATACTATAGTTGCAACTAATGAAAAACTGTTTTTT.

As DNA, the CDR3 is TGTGCCAGCAGTGAGCCCGGGATGCGGGAGACCCAGTACTTC. It codes for CASSEPGMRETQYF. V is TRBV25-1 and J is TRBJ2-5; possible D gene TRBD2, 5 bases. The germline V gene encodes CDR1 MGHDK and CDR2 SYGVNS. There are 14 residues in the CDR3. Trimming pared 3 bases from V and 5 bases from J, leaving 13 bases between.

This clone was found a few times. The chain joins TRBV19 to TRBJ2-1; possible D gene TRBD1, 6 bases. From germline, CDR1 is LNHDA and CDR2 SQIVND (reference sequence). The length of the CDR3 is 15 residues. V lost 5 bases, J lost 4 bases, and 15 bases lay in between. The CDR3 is CASSADRVAYNEQFF. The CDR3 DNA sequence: TGTGCCAGTAGTGCGGACAGAGTCGCTTACAATGAGCAGTTCTTC.

The CDR3 nucleotides read TGTGCCAGCTCACTAGGACAGGCCGAAACCTATGGCTACACCTTC. Protein: CASSLGQAETYGYTF. V is TRBV18 and J is TRBJ1-2; 7 bases are a match to TRBD1. V dropped 4 bases and J dropped 4; count of bases not matched to a gene: 9. Germline V gives CDR1 KGHSH, CDR2 LQKENI. CDR3 size: 15 residues.

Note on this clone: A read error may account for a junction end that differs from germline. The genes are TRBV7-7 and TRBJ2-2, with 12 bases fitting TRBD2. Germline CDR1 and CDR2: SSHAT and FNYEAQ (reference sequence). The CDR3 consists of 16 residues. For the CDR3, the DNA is TGTGCTAGCAGCCCGCTAGCGGGAGGGGGTACCGGGGAGCTGTTTTTT. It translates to CASSPLAGGGTGELFF.